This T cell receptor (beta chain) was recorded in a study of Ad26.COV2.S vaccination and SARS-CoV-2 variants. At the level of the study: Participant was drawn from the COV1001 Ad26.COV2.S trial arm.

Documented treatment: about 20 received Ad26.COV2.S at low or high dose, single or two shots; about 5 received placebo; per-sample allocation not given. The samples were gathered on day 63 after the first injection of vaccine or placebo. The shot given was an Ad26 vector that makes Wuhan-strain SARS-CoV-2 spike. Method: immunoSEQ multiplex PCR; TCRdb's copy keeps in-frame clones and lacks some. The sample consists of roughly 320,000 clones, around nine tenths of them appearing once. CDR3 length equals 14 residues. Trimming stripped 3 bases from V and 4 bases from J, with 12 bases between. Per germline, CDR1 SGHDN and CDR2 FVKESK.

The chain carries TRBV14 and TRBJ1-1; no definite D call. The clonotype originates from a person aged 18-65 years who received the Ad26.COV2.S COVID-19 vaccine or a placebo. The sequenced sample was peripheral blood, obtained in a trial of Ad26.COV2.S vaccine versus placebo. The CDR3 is CASSHDLGGTEAFF. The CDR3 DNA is TGTGCCAGCAGCCATGATCTTGGAGGCACTGAAGCTTTCTTT.